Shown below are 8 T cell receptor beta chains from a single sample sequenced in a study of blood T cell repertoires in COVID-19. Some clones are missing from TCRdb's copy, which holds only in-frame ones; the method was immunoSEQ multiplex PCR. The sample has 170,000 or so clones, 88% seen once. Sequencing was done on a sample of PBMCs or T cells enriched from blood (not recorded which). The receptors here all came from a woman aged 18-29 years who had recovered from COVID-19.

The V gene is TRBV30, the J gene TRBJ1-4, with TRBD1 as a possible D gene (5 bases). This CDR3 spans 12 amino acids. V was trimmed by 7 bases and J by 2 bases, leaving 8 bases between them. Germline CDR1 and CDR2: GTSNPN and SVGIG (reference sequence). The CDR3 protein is CAFRGTNEKLFF. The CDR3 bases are TGTGCCTTTCGGGGGACTAATGAAAAACTGTTTTTT.

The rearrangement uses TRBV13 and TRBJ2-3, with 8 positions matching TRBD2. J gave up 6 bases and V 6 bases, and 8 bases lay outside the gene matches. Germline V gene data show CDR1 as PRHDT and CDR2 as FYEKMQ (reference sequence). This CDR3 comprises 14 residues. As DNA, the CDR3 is TGTGCCAGCAGACCCGCTGGCGGGGGGGATACGCAGTATTTT. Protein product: CASRPAGGGDTQYF. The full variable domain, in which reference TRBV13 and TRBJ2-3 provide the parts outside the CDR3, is AAGVIQSPRHLIKEKRETATLKCYPIPRHDTVYWYQQGPGQDPQFLISFYEKMQSDKGSIPDRFSAQQFSDYHSELNMSSLELGDSALYFCASRPAGGGDTQYFGPGTRLTVL.

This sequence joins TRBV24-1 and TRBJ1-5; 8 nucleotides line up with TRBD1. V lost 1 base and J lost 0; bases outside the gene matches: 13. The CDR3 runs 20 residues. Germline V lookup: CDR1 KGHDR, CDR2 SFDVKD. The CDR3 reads CATSDLKDREYGNSNQPQHF. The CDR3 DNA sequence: TGTGCCACCAGTGATTTAAAGGACAGGGAGTACGGTAATAGCAATCAGCCCCAGCATTTT.

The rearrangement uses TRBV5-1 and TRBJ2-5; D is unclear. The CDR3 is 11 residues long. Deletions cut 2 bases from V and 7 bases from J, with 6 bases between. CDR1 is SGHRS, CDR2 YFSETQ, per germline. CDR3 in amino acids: CASSFSGTQYF. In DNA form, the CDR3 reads TGCGCCAGCAGCTTCAGTGGGACCCAGTACTTC. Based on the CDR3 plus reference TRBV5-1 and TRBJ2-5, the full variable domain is KAGVTQTPRYLIKTRGQQVTLSCSPISGHRSVSWYQQTPGQGLQFLFEYFSETQRNKGNFPGRFSGRQFSNSRSEMNVSTLELGDSALYLCASSFSGTQYFGPGTRLLVL.

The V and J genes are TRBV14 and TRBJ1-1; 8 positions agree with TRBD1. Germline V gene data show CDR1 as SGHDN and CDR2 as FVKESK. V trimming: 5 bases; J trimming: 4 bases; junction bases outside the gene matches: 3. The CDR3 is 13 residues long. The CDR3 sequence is CASSETGGTEAFF. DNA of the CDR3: TGTGCCAGCAGCGAAACAGGGGGCACTGAAGCTTTCTTT.

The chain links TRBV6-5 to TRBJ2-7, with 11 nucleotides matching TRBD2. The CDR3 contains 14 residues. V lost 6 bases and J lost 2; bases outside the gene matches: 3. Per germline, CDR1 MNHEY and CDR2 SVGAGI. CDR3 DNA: TGTGCCAGCAGGGGACTAGCGGAACCCTACGAGCAGTACTTC. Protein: CASRGLAEPYEQYF.

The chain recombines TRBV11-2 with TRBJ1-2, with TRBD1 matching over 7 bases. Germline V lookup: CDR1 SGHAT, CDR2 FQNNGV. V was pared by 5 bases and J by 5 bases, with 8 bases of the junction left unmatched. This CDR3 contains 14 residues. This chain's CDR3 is CASSPGTATYGYTF. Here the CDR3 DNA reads TGTGCCAGCAGCCCCGGGACAGCCACTTATGGCTACACCTTC.

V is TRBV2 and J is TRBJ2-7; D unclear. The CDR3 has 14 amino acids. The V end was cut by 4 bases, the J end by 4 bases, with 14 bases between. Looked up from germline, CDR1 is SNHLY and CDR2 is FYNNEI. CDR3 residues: CASSVETLGYEQYF. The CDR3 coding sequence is TGTGCCAGCAGTGTCGAGACTTTAGGTTACGAGCAGTACTTC.